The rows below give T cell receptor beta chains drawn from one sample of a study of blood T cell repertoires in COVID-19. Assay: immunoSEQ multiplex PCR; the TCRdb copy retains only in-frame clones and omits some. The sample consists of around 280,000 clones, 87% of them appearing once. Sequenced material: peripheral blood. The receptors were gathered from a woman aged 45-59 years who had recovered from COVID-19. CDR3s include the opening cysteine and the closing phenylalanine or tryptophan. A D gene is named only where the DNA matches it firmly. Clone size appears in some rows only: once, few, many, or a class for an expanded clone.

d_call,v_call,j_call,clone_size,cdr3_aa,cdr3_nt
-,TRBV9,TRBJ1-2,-,CASSGYREFNYGYTF,TGTGCCAGCAGCGGATACAGAGAATTTAACTATGGCTACACCTTC
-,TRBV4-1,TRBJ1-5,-,CASSQDAGVRNQPQHF,TGCGCCAGCAGCCAAGACGCTGGAGTCCGCAATCAGCCCCAGCATTTT
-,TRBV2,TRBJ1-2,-,CASSTHRQRYGYTF,TGTGCCAGCAGCACCCACAGACAACGCTATGGCTACACCTTC
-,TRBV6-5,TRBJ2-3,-,CASLEGARTPHTQYF,TGTGCCAGCCTGGAAGGGGCTAGGACGCCACATACGCAGTATTTT
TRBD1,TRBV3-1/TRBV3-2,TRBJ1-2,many,CASSQETGFYGYTF,TGTGCCAGCAGCCAAGAGACAGGGTTTTATGGCTACACCTTC
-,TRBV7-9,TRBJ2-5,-,CASSLVTAQETQYF,TGTGCCAGCAGCTTAGTTACAGCTCAAGAGACCCAGTACTTC
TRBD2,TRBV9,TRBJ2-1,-,CASSPRLAAPSEQFF,TGTGCCAGCAGCCCCCGACTAGCGGCCCCGTCTGAGCAGTTCTTC
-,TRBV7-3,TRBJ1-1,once,CASSPTGVMNTEAFF,TGTGCCAGCAGCCCCACCGGGGTAATGAACACTGAAGCTTTCTTT
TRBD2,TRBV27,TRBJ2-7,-,CASRASGSPHEQYF,TGTGCCAGCAGAGCTAGCGGGAGTCCCCACGAGCAGTACTTC
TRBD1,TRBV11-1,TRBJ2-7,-,CASSLIPGTGPGEQYF,TGTGCCAGCAGCTTAATCCCCGGGACAGGGCCCGGCGAGCAGTACTTC
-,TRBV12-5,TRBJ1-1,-,CASAPGSTSAFF,TGTGCTAGTGCCCCGGGAAGTACATCAGCTTTCTTT
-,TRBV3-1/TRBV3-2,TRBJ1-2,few,CASSQGTANYGYTF,TGTGCCAGCAGCCAAGGGACAGCAAACTATGGCTACACCTTC
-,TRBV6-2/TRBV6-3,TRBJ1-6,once,CASSSAPGQQVKRALHF,TGTGCCAGCAGTTCCGCTCCGGGACAACAAGTAAAGAGGGCCCTCCACTTT
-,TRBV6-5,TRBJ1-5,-,CASRGGVGQPQHF,TGTGCCAGCAGAGGAGGGGTGGGGCAGCCCCAGCATTTT
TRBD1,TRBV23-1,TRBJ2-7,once,CASSPLPGQVTQEQYF,TGCGCCAGCAGTCCCCTTCCCGGACAGGTCACGCAGGAGCAGTACTTC
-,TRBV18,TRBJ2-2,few,CASSPGTVTGELFF,TGTGCCAGCTCACCCGGGACTGTCACCGGGGAGCTGTTTTTT
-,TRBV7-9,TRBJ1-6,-,CASMREANSPLHF,TGTGCCAGCATGAGGGAGGCAAATTCACCCCTCCACTTT
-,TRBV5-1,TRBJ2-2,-,CASSWSGGLVGELFF,TGCGCCAGCAGCTGGAGTGGGGGCTTGGTCGGGGAGCTGTTTTTT
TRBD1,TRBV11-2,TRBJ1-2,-,CASRSPGTGHGYTF,TGTGCCAGCCGGTCCCCCGGGACAGGGCATGGCTACACCTTC
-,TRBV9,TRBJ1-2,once,CASSSRSGYTF,TGTGCCAGCAGCTCGCGTAGTGGCTACACCTTC
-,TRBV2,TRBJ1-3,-,CASSEKGVSGNTIYF,TGTGCCAGCAGTGAAAAGGGGGTTTCGGGAAACACCATATATTTT
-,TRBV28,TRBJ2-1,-,CASSLRQEYNEQFF,TGTGCCAGCAGTTTAAGACAGGAATACAATGAGCAGTTCTTC
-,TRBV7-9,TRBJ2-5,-,CASSPRRVTSETQYF,TGTGCCAGCAGCCCCCGCAGGGTGACTTCGGAGACCCAGTACTTC
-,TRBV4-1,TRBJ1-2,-,CASSQAQGIYGYTF,TGCGCCAGCAGCCAGGCTCAGGGCATCTATGGCTACACCTTC
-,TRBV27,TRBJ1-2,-,CASSLTGQPAVGYTF,TGTGCCAGCAGTTTGACTGGACAACCGGCGGTTGGCTACACCTTC
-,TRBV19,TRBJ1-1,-,CASSMGTGIGLREAFF,TGTGCCAGTAGTATGGGCACAGGGATAGGTTTGAGAGAAGCTTTCTTT
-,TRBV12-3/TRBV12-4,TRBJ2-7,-,CASRPQGTYEQYF,TGTGCCAGTAGACCACAGGGTACCTACGAGCAGTACTTC
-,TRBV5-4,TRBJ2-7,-,CASSLGGLTYEQYF,TGTGCCAGCAGCCTAGGCGGGCTTACCTACGAGCAGTACTTC
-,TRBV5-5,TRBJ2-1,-,CASSLRQISYNEQFF,TGTGCCAGCAGCCTCCGACAGATTTCCTACAATGAGCAGTTCTTC
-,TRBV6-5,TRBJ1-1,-,CASSKTGNTEAFF,TGTGCCAGCAGTAAAACAGGGAACACTGAAGCTTTCTTT
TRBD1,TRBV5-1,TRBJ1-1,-,CASSLEGARTEAFF,TGCGCCAGCAGCTTGGAGGGGGCGAGGACTGAAGCTTTCTTT
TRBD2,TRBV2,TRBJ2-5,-,CASSGGGQETQYF,TGTGCCAGCAGTGGGGGGGGACAAGAGACCCAGTACTTC
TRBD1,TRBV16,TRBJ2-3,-,CASSQSRGRTDTQYF,TGTGCCAGCAGCCAATCGAGGGGGCGCACAGATACGCAGTATTTT
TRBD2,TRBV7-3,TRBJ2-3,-,CASTPTGGFKDTQYF,TGTGCCAGCACTCCAACGGGGGGGTTTAAAGATACGCAGTATTTT
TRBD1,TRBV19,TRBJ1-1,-,CASSISGTGAFF,TGTGCCAGTAGTATTTCGGGGACAGGGGCTTTCTTT
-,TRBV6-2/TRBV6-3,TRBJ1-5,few,CASSYIQTASGNQPQHF,TGTGCCAGCAGTTACATCCAGACAGCCTCGGGCAATCAGCCCCAGCATTTT
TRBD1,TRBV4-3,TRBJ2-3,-,CASSQNRGNTDTQYF,TGCGCCAGCAGCCAAAACAGGGGGAATACAGATACGCAGTATTTT
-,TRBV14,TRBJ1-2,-,CASSQVGWGMGGYTF,TGTGCCAGCAGCCAAGTAGGATGGGGCATGGGTGGCTACACCTTC
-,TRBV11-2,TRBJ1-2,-,CASSPPGHNYGYTF,TGTGCCAGCAGTCCGCCGGGACACAACTATGGCTACACCTTC
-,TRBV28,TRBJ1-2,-,CASRYSVTYGYTF,TGTGCCAGCAGGTATTCGGTCACCTATGGCTACACCTTC
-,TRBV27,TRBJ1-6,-,CASSLRRTANKIENNSPLHF,TGTGCCAGCAGCCTCCGGAGGACAGCCAACAAGATCGAAAATAATTCACCCCTCCACTTT
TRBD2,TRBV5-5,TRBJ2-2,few,CASSWGPAGGTNTGELFF,TGTGCCAGCAGCTGGGGTCCAGCGGGAGGCACGAACACCGGGGAGCTGTTTTTT
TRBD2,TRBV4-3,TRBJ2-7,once,CASSQGREGHANPTEQYF,TGCGCCAGCAGCCAAGGCCGGGAGGGCCATGCAAACCCGACCGAGCAGTACTTC
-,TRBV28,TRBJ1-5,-,CASRSSGKGPQHF,TGTGCCAGCAGAAGTTCGGGAAAGGGGCCCCAGCATTTT
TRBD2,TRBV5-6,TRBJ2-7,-,CASSLLRTSLSYEQYF,TGTGCCAGCAGCTTGCTCCGGACTAGCCTCTCCTACGAGCAGTACTTC
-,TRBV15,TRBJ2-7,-,CATSTRLAYEQYF,TGTGCCACCAGCACCCGGTTAGCCTACGAGCAGTACTTC
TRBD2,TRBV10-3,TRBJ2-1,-,CAISAPTSGRNEQFF,TGTGCCATCAGTGCTCCGACTAGCGGGAGAAATGAGCAGTTCTTC
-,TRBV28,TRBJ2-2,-,CASIGTSYSGELFF,TGTGCCAGCATCGGGACTTCCTATTCCGGGGAGCTGTTTTTT
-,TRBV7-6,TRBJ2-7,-,CASSLVGERREQYF,TGTGCCAGCAGCTTAGTCGGTGAGAGGCGCGAGCAGTACTTC
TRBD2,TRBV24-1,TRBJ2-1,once,CATSSSRSSGANEQFF,TGTGCCACCAGTAGTAGCCGCTCTAGCGGGGCCAATGAGCAGTTCTTC
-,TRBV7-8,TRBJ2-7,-,CASSPVQGGYEQYF,TGTGCCAGCAGCCCTGTCCAGGGAGGCTACGAGCAGTACTTC
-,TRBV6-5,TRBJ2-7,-,CASSYLSWEAEQYF,TGTGCCAGCAGTTACTTGTCTTGGGAGGCCGAGCAGTACTTC
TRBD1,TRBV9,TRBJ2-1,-,CASSPRTGIFFGSYNEQFF,TGTGCCAGCAGCCCCCGGACAGGGATCTTCTTCGGCTCCTACAATGAGCAGTTCTTC
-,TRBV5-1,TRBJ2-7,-,CASSSVAGLTYEQYF,TGCGCCAGCAGTTCGGTGGCGGGTCTAACCTACGAGCAGTACTTC
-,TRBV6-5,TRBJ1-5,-,CASSRGNNQPQHF,TGTGCCAGCAGTAGGGGTAACAATCAGCCCCAGCATTTT
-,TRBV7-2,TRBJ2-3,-,CASSYSGVSTDTQYF,TGTGCCAGCAGCTACTCGGGTGTTAGCACAGATACGCAGTATTTT
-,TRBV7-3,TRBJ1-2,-,CASSSPPRQDGGYTF,TGTGCCAGCAGCTCCCCCCCCCGACAGGATGGAGGCTACACCTTC